Listed here are 5 T cell receptor beta chains from one sample, sequenced in a study of T cells after posttransplantation cyclophosphamide (TCRdb year 2016). Per the publication, the treatment or condition label means: high-dose cyclophosphamide on days +3 and +4 as single-agent GVHD prophylaxis. Busulfan and fludarabine conditioning, a related or unrelated marrow graft, and cyclophosphamide on days +3 and +4 were given to PTCy patients. Libraries were constructed by the immunoSEQ multiplex PCR assay. The immuneACCESS repertoire file appears here via TCRdb, limited to in-frame rearrangements. These files lack a portion of the clones; in checked studies, under half of the deficit traces to unresolved V genes, and the cause of the others is not known. The sample records roughly 20,000 clones, roughly nine tenths of which are singletons. The ten largest clones represent about 7.3% of the sample. Sequences were derived from PBMCs, sampled after allogeneic stem cell transplant with posttransplant cyclophosphamide. These receptors were taken from a female patient aged 35 to 55 who received an allogeneic stem cell transplant from a related donor, was CMV-positive, and had no GVHD. Once a transplant has taken place, some T cells may be donor derived.

This chain links TRBV28 with TRBJ2-1; D gene ambiguous. Germline V gives CDR1 MDHEN, CDR2 SYDVKM. Trimming left V 7 bases short and J 2 bases short, with 12 bases between. The CDR3 is made up of 14 amino acids. CDR3 coding DNA: TGTGCCAGCACCCCGTCCTATACCTACAATGAGCAGTTCTTC. Translated, it gives CASTPSYTYNEQFF. The whole variable domain, remainder taken from reference TRBV28 and TRBJ2-1, is DVKVTQSSRYLVKRTGEKVFLECVQDMDHENMFWYRQDPGLGLRLIYFSYDVKMKEKGDIPEGYSVSREKKERFSLILESASTNQTSMYLCASTPSYTYNEQFFGPGTRLTVL.

This chain connects TRBV7-9 to TRBJ2-5, with 9 bases identical to TRBD2. Germline trimming cut 2 bases from V and 5 bases from J; bases unmatched to any gene: 6. Germline lookup yields CDR1 SEHNR and CDR2 FQNEAQ (reference sequence). This CDR3 has 15 residues. The chain's CDR3 is CASSLHWREGETQYF. CDR3 nucleotides: TGTGCCAGCAGCTTACATTGGCGGGAGGGGGAGACCCAGTACTTC.

The chain has TRBV28 and TRBJ1-5; tentative D call: TRBD1 (5 bases). The CDR3 is made up of 11 amino acids. The V and J ends lost 8 bases and 5 bases respectively, with 7 bases between them. From germline, CDR1 is MDHEN and CDR2 SYDVKM. The CDR3 loop reads CASGGDQPQHF. The CDR3 DNA reads TGTGCCAGCGGAGGGGATCAGCCCCAGCATTTT.

The chain combines TRBV10-3 with TRBJ1-5; 8 bases line up with TRBD1. This CDR3 is built from 14 residues. From germline, CDR1 is ENHRY and CDR2 SYGVKD. V lost 4 bases to trimming and J lost 6 bases; unmatched junction nucleotides: 5. Here the CDR3 reads CAISGAGGGQPQHF. The CDR3, as DNA: TGTGCCATCAGTGGGGCAGGGGGCGGTCAGCCCCAGCATTTT.

The rearrangement joins TRBV19 to TRBJ2-1; TRBD1 might be the D (6 bases). Germline-derived CDR1 and CDR2 are LNHDA and SQIVND (reference sequence). There are 16 residues in the CDR3. V lost 9 bases, J lost 6 bases, and 24 bases lay in between. The CDR3 bases are TGTGCCAGCCACCCAATCGGACAGACCCTCTTCAATGAGCAGTTCTTC. Amino acids: CASHPIGQTLFNEQFF. The entire variable domain, with the rest obtained from reference TRBV19 and TRBJ2-1, is as follows: DGGITQSPKYLFRKEGQNVTLSCEQNLNHDAMYWYRQDPGQGLRLIYYSQIVNDFQKGDIAEGYSVSREKKESFPLTVTSAQKNPTAFYLCASHPIGQTLFNEQFFGPGTRLTVL.